This T cell receptor beta chain came from a study of long-term antiretroviral therapy in people with HIV. Overall study results and limits: At every time point, clones expanded before ART dominated the repertoire. Blood in the study was drawn between the mid-2000s and the late 2010s, possibly under older ART regimens, which may be less effective than current ones.

This clone was seen a single time. What it binds is not known. This was the immunoSEQ v3.0 assay at survey level. For every sample, sequencing targeted roughly 40,000-55,000 T-cell genomes. Produced via immunoSEQ multiplex PCR; TCRdb's table is partial and in-frame only. Altogether 20,000 to 25,000 clones are present, 75% to 90% being singletons, with the ten largest covering approximately 9.3%. V dropped 0 bases and J dropped 1 base, with 10 bases sitting between them. The length of the CDR3 is 15 residues. Germline loops: CDR1 SGHRS, CDR2 YFSETQ. The sequence came from a woman aged 40 to 55 with HIV. The chain has TRBV5-1 and TRBJ2-5; no firm D call. The sequences come from unsorted PBMCs, collected 1.2 years after starting antiretroviral therapy. The CDR3 DNA reads TGCGCCAGCAGCTTGGAGGCTCAGAGCCAAGAGACCCAGTACTTC. It translates to CASSLEAQSQETQYF. The whole variable domain, remainder taken from reference TRBV5-1 and TRBJ2-5, is KAGVTQTPRYLIKTRGQQVTLSCSPISGHRSVSWYQQTPGQGLQFLFEYFSETQRNKGNFPGRFSGRQFSNSRSEMNVSTLELGDSALYLCASSLEAQSQETQYFGPGTRLLVL.